This TCR beta chain was captured in a study of blood T cell repertoires in COVID-19. The overall study: T cells, B-cell-depleted T cells, or PBMCs provided the cDNA or gDNA that served as material.

Recruitment covered about two dozen US areas and drew participants whose ages spanned about 18 to 89 years. Participant reports of clinical history set cohort assignment. Profiled with immunoSEQ multiplex PCR; TCRdb holds only in-frame clones, not every one. The table lists 150,000 to 200,000 clones, over 70% of them singletons. The germline gives CDR1 SGHAT, CDR2 FQNNGV. The CDR3 has 15 amino acids. V trimming: 5 bases; J trimming: 1 base; junction bases outside the gene matches: 4. J is TRBJ2-1 and V is TRBV11-2, with 8 bases matching TRBD1. The sequence was collected from a woman between 55 and 75 years old who had recovered from COVID-19. The material sequenced was PBMCs or T cells enriched from blood (not recorded which). The CDR3 DNA follows: TGTGCCAGCAGCACCGACAGGGGATCCTACAATGAGCAGTTCTTC. This gives the protein CASSTDRGSYNEQFF.